The 2 T cell receptor beta chains given below trace back to one sample, sequenced in a study of PD-1 blockade in classical Hodgkin lymphoma. The table came from immunoSEQ multiplex PCR; TCRdb's copy has only in-frame clones and leaves some out. The data hold roughly 52,000 clones, with 86% observed a single time. Time point indicated: cycle 4 day 1 (C4D1), after 6 weeks of nivolumab. There was relapse after autologous stem cell transplantation in every patient, and there was variation in brentuximab vedotin exposure. The sample was peripheral blood mononuclear cells (PBMCs), taken before the fourth cycle of nivolumab. The receptors were gathered from a human donor with classical Hodgkin lymphoma.

V is TRBV9 and J is TRBJ2-3, with 9 bases that match TRBD1. CDR3 length: 18 amino acids. V dropped 3 bases and J dropped 0; count of bases not matched to a gene: 11. Germline assignment: CDR1 SGDLS and CDR2 YYNGEE. The CDR3 is CASSGWMPGQGSTDTQYF. In DNA, the CDR3 is TGTGCCAGCAGCGGATGGATGCCGGGACAGGGAAGCACAGATACGCAGTATTTT.

V gene TRBV9 combines with J gene TRBJ1-6; D unclear. V gave up 0 bases and J gave up 9 bases, with 10 bases separating them. Germline CDR1 reads SGDLS; CDR2 reads YYNGEE. The CDR3 has 14 residues. The DNA of the CDR3 is TGTGCCAGCAGCGTAGAGGGCAGCTCTTCACCCCTCCACTTT. Translating it yields CASSVEGSSSPLHF.